Presented here are 24 T cell receptor beta chains from one specimen sequenced in a study of long-term antiretroviral therapy in people with HIV. Survey-level resolution applied to immunoSEQ assay v3.0. Clones were sequenced by immunoSEQ multiplex PCR, and TCRdb holds only the in-frame ones, with some missing. The table includes roughly 35,000 clones, over 85% detected once. The sequencing here drew on unsorted PBMCs, taken 5 to 5.5 years after starting antiretroviral therapy. The receptors stem from a woman aged 45-59 years with HIV.

V usage is TRBV5-5 and J usage is TRBJ2-1, with TRBD2 identical over 7 bases. The CDR3 loop spans 15 amino acids. V lost 0 bases to trimming and J lost 10 bases; unmatched junction nucleotides: 10. Germline lookup yields CDR1 SGHKS and CDR2 YYEKEE (reference sequence). This chain's CDR3 is CASSLGEGIGREQFF. CDR3 in DNA: TGTGCCAGCAGCTTGGGGGAGGGGATCGGGAGGGAGCAGTTCTTC.

The chain uses TRBV9 and TRBJ2-5, with 8 bases that match TRBD2. V trimming: 4 bases; J trimming: 1 base; junction bases outside the gene matches: 3. The CDR3 sequence is 14 residues long. The germline V gene encodes CDR1 SGDLS and CDR2 YYNGEE. The CDR3 region is CASSPRGGQETQYF. Written as DNA, the CDR3 is TGTGCCAGCAGCCCTCGGGGGGGCCAAGAGACCCAGTACTTC.

The J gene is TRBJ1-2, the V gene TRBV27; D gene uncertain. V lost 6 bases, J lost 4 bases, and 12 bases lay in between. CDR1 MNHEY and CDR2 SMNVEV come from the germline V gene (reference sequence). The CDR3 runs to 13 residues. CDR3 sequence reads: CASRGPGSYGYTF. CDR3 DNA sequence: TGTGCCAGCAGGGGCCCGGGGTCCTATGGCTACACCTTC.

This chain joins TRBV6-6 and TRBJ1-4, with D perhaps TRBD1 (6 bases). The CDR3 has 15 residues. Germline V CDR1 and CDR2: MNHNY, SVGAGI (reference sequence). With 8 bases removed from V and 2 bases from J, the gap between germline ends came to 15 bases. The CDR3 is CASVRGGLTNEKLFF. The CDR3 DNA reads as TGTGCCAGCGTTCGGGGGGGCCTGACTAATGAAAAACTGTTTTTT.

The chain combines TRBV30 with TRBJ1-4, with D uncertain. Trimming removed 1 base at V and 0 bases at J, with 6 bases between. Germline V CDR1 and CDR2: GTSNPN, SVGIG (reference sequence). The length of the CDR3 is 14 residues. CDR3 residues: CAWSERATNEKLFF. CDR3 coding DNA: TGTGCCTGGAGTGAACGCGCAACTAATGAAAAACTGTTTTTT.

The chain is built from TRBV19 and TRBJ1-2, with a weak D call TRBD1 (6 bases). V gave up 10 bases and J gave up 6 bases, with 15 bases separating them. Germline V gives CDR1 LNHDA, CDR2 SQIVND (reference sequence). The CDR3 runs to 12 residues. CDR3 sequence reads: CATSLDRDGYTF. DNA for the CDR3: TGTGCCACAAGCCTGGACAGAGATGGCTACACCTTC.

The chain employs TRBV18 and TRBJ2-7, with 10 bases identical to TRBD2. This CDR3 contains 17 residues. In germline, CDR1 is KGHSH, CDR2 LQKENI. V gave up 1 base and J gave up 4 bases; unmatched junction bases: 10. CDR3 DNA sequence: TGTGCCAGCTCACCACGAGCAACTAGCGGGGTCTGGTACGAGCAGTACTTC. Amino acid sequence: CASSPRATSGVWYEQYF.

This clone appeared once. The V call is TRBV6-4, the J call TRBJ2-3; 8 bases match TRBD2. Germline V gene lookup returns CDR1 MRHNA and CDR2 SNTAGT. This CDR3 contains 12 residues. Trimming at V came to 0 bases and at J to 11 bases, leaving 1 base not matched to a gene. This CDR3 is CASSDSAGGQYF. DNA of the CDR3: TGTGCCAGCAGTGACTCGGCGGGGGGGCAGTATTTT.

The genes are TRBV19 and TRBJ1-5; 8 bases map to TRBD1. V trimming: 5 bases; J trimming: 8 bases; junction bases outside the gene matches: 17. Germline V gene sequence: CDR1 LNHDA, CDR2 SQIVND (reference sequence). The CDR3 is 17 amino acids. The CDR3 DNA is TGTGCCAGTAGTCCCTCGACAGGGGTTCTCGGACGGGAGCCCCAGCATTTT. As protein: CASSPSTGVLGREPQHF.

The CDR3 DNA sequence: TGTGCCAGTAGTATGGGCGCAGTAGAGACCCAGTACTTC. This sequence encodes CASSMGAVETQYF. The V gene is TRBV19, the J gene TRBJ2-5; D is uncertain. Looked up from germline, CDR1 is LNHDA and CDR2 is SQIVND (reference sequence). The length of the CDR3 is 13 residues. V was clipped by 3 bases and J by 4 bases, with 9 bases between them. Supplemented by reference TRBV19 and TRBJ2-5, the full variable domain reads DGGITQSPKYLFRKEGQNVTLSCEQNLNHDAMYWYRQDPGQGLRLIYYSQIVNDFQKGDIAEGYSVSREKKESFPLTVTSAQKNPTAFYLCASSMGAVETQYFGPGTRLLVL.

The V gene is TRBV4-1, the J gene TRBJ2-3; 9 bases are a match to TRBD2. Germline V CDR1 and CDR2: MGHRA, YSYEKL. Losses at the gene ends were 2 bases for V and 3 bases for J; bases not matched to a gene: 3. This CDR3 is 15 amino acids long. Here the CDR3 DNA reads TGCGCCAGCAGCCAATCCCTAGCGGGGACAGATACGCAGTATTTT. It specifies CASSQSLAGTDTQYF.

This chain connects TRBV5-6 to TRBJ1-2; the D gene is possibly TRBD1 (5 bases). The V end lost 3 bases, the J end lost 7 bases, and 19 bases lay between the germline ends. Looked up from germline, CDR1 is SGHDT and CDR2 is YYEEEE. This CDR3 has 15 amino acids. CDR3 in amino acids: CASSSLRRAGSGYTF. The CDR3 coding sequence is TGTGCCAGCAGCTCCCTCCGGAGGGCAGGGTCTGGCTACACCTTC.

This chain connects TRBV4-3 to TRBJ2-1, with D perhaps TRBD2 (7 bases). This CDR3 comprises 17 residues. V shed 0 bases and J shed 8 bases, with 20 bases lying between them. Germline CDR1 reads LGHNA; CDR2 reads YSLEER. The CDR3 nucleotides read TGCGCCAGCAGCCAAGAACTGGGAGGGGGGGCGCGCCATGAGCAGTTCTTC. Translating gives CASSQELGGGARHEQFF.

The V gene is TRBV5-6, the J gene TRBJ1-2, with D tentatively TRBD1 (5 bases). Germline CDR1 and CDR2: SGHDT and YYEEEE. This CDR3 is 16 amino acids long. The germline V and J ends were trimmed by 0 bases and 2 bases, with 14 bases remaining between them. The CDR3 DNA reads as TGTGCCAGCAGCTTGGGTCGCAGGGTACGGAACTATGGCTACACCTTC. Encoded protein: CASSLGRRVRNYGYTF.

The V call is TRBV18, the J call TRBJ2-1, with D possibly matching TRBD1 (6 bases). The germline V gene has CDR1 KGHSH and CDR2 LQKENI. This CDR3 contains 13 residues. Trimming took 6 bases from V and 13 from J, leaving 19 bases between them. The CDR3 DNA is TGTGCCAGCTCCAGGGGAGATCTTGAGGGACAGTTCTTC. It yields the protein CASSRGDLEGQFF.

The rearrangement links TRBV9 to TRBJ2-3; the D gene is possibly TRBD1 (6 bases). V gave up 0 bases and J gave up 0 bases, with 11 bases separating them. CDR3 length: 16 amino acids. Germline V lookup: CDR1 SGDLS, CDR2 YYNGEE. The CDR3 loop reads CASSVVGTTSTDTQYF. CDR3 DNA sequence: TGTGCCAGCAGCGTAGTTGGGACAACTAGCACAGATACGCAGTATTTT.

This chain uses TRBV7-9 with TRBJ2-3; D is possibly TRBD1 (5 bases). Germline V gene lookup returns CDR1 SEHNR and CDR2 FQNEAQ (reference sequence). Trimming took off 5 bases at V and 2 bases at J, with 17 bases between the two ends. This CDR3 is built from 16 residues. CDR3 protein: CASSERQYRNTDTQYF. Written as DNA, the CDR3 is TGTGCCAGCAGCGAACGACAGTACCGGAACACAGATACGCAGTATTTT.

The chain joins TRBV15 to TRBJ2-1; D is perhaps TRBD1 (6 bases). This CDR3 contains 12 residues. Trimming shortened V by 1 base and J by 13 bases, and 11 bases separated the two germline ends. Germline assignment: CDR1 LNHNV and CDR2 YYDKDF (reference sequence). The CDR3 reads CATSRARGPQFF. In nucleotides, the CDR3 is TGTGCCACCAGCAGAGCCAGGGGCCCTCAGTTCTTC.

Concerning this clone itself: Germline is not matched at one junction end, which may reflect a read error. This chain links TRBV6-1 with TRBJ2-1, with unresolved D. This CDR3 has 15 residues. Germline CDR1 is MNHNS and CDR2 is SASEGT. CDR3 in DNA: TGTGCCAGCAGTGAAAGTCTCGGCACCTACCATGAGCAGTTCTTC. Amino acid sequence: CASSESLGTYHEQFF.

The rearrangement joins TRBV11-2 to TRBJ2-3; D remains ambiguous. V lost 5 bases to trimming and J lost 3 bases, with 12 bases between them. The CDR3 length is 14 residues. Germline V gene sequence: CDR1 SGHAT, CDR2 FQNNGV. As DNA, the CDR3 is TGTGCCAGCAGCATCCAGGAGCGTACAGATACGCAGTATTTT. As protein: CASSIQERTDTQYF.

This chain connects TRBV19 to TRBJ1-3; TRBD1 matches at 7 bases. J lost 7 bases, V lost 0 bases, and 18 bases had no gene match. CDR3 length: 19 amino acids. The V gene's germline CDR1 is LNHDA and CDR2 SQIVND (reference sequence). As DNA, the CDR3 is TGTGCCAGTAGTATAGATCTCGGGATCCGACCGGGACAGTACAACACCATATATTTT. Protein sequence: CASSIDLGIRPGQYNTIYF.

The rearrangement links TRBV4-2 to TRBJ1-4; TRBD1 matches at 9 bases. CDR1 and CDR2 (germline): LGHNA, YNFKEQ. Unmatched junction bases numbered 11, after V lost 4 bases and J lost 8 bases. This CDR3 has 16 residues. The CDR3 loop is CASSPRQGQGREKLFF. In DNA form, the CDR3 reads TGTGCCAGCAGCCCACGACAGGGACAGGGTCGGGAAAAACTGTTTTTT.

The chain carries TRBV2 and TRBJ2-7; D is perhaps TRBD2 (6 bases). Germline assignment: CDR1 SNHLY and CDR2 FYNNEI. V shed 0 bases and J shed 7 bases, with 13 bases lying between them. The CDR3 is made up of 14 amino acids. The CDR3: CASSEAPDSGEQYF. The DNA of the CDR3 is TGTGCCAGCAGTGAAGCTCCAGACAGCGGGGAGCAGTACTTC.

This rearrangement joins TRBV9 to TRBJ2-3; 11 nucleotides agree with TRBD1. Unmatched junction bases numbered 4, after V lost 4 bases and J lost 3 bases. Germline lookup yields CDR1 SGDLS and CDR2 YYNGEE. The CDR3 loop spans 15 amino acids. CDR3 sequence (DNA): TGTGCCAGCAGCCCCGGGACAGGGGGGACAGATACGCAGTATTTT. Amino acids: CASSPGTGGTDTQYF.